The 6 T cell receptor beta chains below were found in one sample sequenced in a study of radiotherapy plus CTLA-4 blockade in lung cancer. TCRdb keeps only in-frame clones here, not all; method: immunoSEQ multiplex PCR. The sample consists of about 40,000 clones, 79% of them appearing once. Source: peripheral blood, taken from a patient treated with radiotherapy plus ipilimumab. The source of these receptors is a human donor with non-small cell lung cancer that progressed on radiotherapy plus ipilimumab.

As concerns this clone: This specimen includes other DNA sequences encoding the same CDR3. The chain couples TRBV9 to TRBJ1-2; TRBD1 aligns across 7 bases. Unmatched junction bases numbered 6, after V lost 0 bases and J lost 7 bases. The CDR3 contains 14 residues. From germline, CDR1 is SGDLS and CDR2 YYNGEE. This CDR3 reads CASSVGQGVGGYTF. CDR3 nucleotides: TGTGCCAGCAGCGTAGGGCAGGGGGTCGGTGGCTACACCTTC.

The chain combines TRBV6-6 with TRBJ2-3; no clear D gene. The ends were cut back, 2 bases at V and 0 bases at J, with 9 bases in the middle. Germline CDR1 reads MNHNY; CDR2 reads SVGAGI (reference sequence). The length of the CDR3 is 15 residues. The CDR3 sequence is CASSYVFISTDTQYF. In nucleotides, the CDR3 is TGTGCCAGCAGTTACGTGTTCATTAGCACAGATACGCAGTATTTT.

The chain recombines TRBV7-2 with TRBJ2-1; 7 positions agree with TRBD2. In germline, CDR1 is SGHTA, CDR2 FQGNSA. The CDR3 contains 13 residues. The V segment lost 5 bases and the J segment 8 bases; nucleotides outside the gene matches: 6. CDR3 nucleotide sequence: TGTGCCAGCAGCACAGAGCTAGCGGATGAGCAGTTCTTC. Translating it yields CASSTELADEQFF.

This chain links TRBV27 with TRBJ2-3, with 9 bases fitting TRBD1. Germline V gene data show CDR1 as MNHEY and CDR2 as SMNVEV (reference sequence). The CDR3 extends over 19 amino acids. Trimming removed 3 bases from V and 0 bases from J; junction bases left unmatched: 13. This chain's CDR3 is CASSFSTGTGSSSTDTQYF. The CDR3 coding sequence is TGTGCCAGCAGTTTCTCGACCGGGACAGGGTCGTCGAGCACAGATACGCAGTATTTT.

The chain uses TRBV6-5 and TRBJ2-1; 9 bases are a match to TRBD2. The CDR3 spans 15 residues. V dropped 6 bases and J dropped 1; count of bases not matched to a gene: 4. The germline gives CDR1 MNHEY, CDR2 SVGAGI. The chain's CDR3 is CASSPSGGSYNEQFF. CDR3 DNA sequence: TGTGCCAGCAGCCCAAGCGGGGGGTCCTACAATGAGCAGTTCTTC.

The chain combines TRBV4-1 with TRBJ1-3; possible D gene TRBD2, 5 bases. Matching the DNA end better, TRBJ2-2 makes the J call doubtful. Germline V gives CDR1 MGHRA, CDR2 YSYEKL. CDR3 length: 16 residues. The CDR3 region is CASSQMRATNTGELFF. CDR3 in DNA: TGCGCCAGCAGCCAAATGAGGGCGACGAACACCGGGGAGCTGTTTTTT.